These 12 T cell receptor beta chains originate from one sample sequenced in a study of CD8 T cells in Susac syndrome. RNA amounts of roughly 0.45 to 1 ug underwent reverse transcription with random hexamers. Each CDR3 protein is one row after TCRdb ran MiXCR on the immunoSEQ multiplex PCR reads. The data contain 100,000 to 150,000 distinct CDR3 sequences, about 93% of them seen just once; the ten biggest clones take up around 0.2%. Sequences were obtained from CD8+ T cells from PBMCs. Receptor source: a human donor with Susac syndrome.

CDR3 sequence (DNA): TGTGCCAGCAGTTACGGAGTCCAAGAGCAGTTCTTC. Encoded protein: CASSYGVQEQFF. The chain carries TRBV6-2 or TRBV6-3 and TRBJ2-1; D gene ambiguous. Germline loops: CDR1 MNHEY, CDR2 SVGEGT. V dropped 2 bases and J dropped 10 bases, with 9 bases sitting between them. CDR3 length equals 12 residues.

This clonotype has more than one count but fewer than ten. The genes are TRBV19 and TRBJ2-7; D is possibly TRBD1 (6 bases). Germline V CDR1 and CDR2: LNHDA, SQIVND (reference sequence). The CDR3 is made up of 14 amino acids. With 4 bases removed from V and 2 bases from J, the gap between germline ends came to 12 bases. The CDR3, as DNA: TGTGCCAGTAGTACAGGGGCAGGGGCCTACGAGCAGTACTTC. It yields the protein CASSTGAGAYEQYF.

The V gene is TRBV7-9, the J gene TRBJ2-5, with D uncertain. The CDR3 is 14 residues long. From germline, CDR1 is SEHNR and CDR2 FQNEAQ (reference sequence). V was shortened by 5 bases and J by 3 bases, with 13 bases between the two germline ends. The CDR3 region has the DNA TGTGCCAGCAGCGGCTTCAGTTCGGAAGAGACCCAGTACTTC. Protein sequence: CASSGFSSEETQYF.

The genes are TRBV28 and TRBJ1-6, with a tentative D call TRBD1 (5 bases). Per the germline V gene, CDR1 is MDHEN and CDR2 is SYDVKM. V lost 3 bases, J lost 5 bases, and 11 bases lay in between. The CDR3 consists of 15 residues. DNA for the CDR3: TGTGCCAGCAGTTTTGGGGGAGGCGATAATTCACCCCTCCACTTT. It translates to CASSFGGGDNSPLHF. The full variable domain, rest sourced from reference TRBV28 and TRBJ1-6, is DVKVTQSSRYLVKRTGEKVFLECVQDMDHENMFWYRQDPGLGLRLIYFSYDVKMKEKGDIPEGYSVSREKKERFSLILESASTNQTSMYLCASSFGGGDNSPLHFGNGTRLTVT.

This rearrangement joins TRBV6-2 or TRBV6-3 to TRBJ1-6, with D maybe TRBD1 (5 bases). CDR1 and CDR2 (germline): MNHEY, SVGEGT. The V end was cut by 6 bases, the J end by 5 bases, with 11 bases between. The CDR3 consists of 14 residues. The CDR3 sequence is CASSGRADNSPLHF. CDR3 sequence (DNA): TGTGCCAGCAGCGGCAGGGCAGATAATTCACCCCTCCACTTT.

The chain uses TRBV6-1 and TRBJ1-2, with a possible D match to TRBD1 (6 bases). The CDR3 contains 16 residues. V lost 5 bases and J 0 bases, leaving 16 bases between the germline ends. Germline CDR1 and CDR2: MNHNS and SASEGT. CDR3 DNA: TGTGCCAGCAGTCCAGGGGATAAGGGGCCTAACTATGGCTACACCTTC. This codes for CASSPGDKGPNYGYTF.

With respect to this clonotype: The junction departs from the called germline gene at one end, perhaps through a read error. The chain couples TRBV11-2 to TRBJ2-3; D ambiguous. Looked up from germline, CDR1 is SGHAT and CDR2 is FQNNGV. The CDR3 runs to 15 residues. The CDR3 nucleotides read TGTGCCAGCAACTTATTGGCAAGAAGCACAGATACGCAGTATTTT. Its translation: CASNLLARSTDTQYF.

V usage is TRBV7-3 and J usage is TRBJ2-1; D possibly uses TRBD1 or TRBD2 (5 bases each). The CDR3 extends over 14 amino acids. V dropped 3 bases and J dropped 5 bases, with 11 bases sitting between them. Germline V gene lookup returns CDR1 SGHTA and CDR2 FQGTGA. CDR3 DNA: TGTGCCAGCAGCTTCTTCGGGACCCACAATGAGCAGTTCTTC. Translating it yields CASSFFGTHNEQFF.

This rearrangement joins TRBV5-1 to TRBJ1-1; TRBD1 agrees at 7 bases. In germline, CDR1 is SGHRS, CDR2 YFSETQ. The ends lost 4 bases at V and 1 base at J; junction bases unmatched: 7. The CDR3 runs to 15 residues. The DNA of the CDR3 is TGCGCCAGCAGCGAAACAGGGGTAGCGAACACTGAAGCTTTCTTT. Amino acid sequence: CASSETGVANTEAFF.

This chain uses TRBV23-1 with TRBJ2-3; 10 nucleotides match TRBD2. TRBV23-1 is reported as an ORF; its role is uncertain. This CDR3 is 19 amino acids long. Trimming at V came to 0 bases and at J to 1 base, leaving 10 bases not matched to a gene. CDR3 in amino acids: CASSQSASGRRVCTDTQYF. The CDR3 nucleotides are TGCGCCAGCAGTCAATCGGCTAGCGGGAGAAGGGTTTGCACAGATACGCAGTATTTT.

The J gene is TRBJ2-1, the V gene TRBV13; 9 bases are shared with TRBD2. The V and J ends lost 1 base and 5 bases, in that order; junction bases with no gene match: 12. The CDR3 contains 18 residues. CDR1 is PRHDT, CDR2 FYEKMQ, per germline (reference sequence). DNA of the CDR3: TGTGCCAGCAGCTTAGACCCTGGGCGGGAGGGGTTCAACAATGAGCAGTTCTTC. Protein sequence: CASSLDPGREGFNNEQFF.

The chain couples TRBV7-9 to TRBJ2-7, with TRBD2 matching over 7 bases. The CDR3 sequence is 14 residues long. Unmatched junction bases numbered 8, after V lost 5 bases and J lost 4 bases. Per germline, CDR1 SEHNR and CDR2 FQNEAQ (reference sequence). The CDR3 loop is CASSGGGLGYEQYF. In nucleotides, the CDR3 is TGTGCCAGCAGCGGGGGGGGTTTGGGATACGAGCAGTACTTC.